A single sample gave rise to the 9 T cell receptor beta chains below, sequenced in a study of regulatory T cells in long-lasting Graves disease. To make TCR beta libraries, researchers used iRepertoire HTBI primers and Arm-PCR of CDR3 regions. TCRdb processed the multiplex PCR reads anew with MiXCR; each CDR3 protein has one entry. The data contain over 250,000 distinct CDR3 sequences, 22% of them seen just once; the ten biggest clones take up approximately 53%. Sample time point: persistent/refractory GD, antithyroid drugs over 5 years with positive TRAb. PBMCs provided the RNA from which the TCR library was made. The sample consisted of peripheral blood mononuclear cells (PBMCs), taken when the disease was refractory, from a patient treated with antithyroid drugs. These receptors all stem from a female donor with Graves disease.

This clonotype was detected ten times or more. The rearrangement links TRBV28 to TRBJ2-7; TRBD2 matches at 10 bases. Germline values: CDR1 MDHEN, CDR2 SYDVKM. With V trimmed by 6 bases and J by 2 bases, 4 bases remained unmatched. The CDR3 covers 14 residues. CDR3 sequence: CASRIAGGTYEQYF. The CDR3 DNA follows: TGTGCCAGCAGGATAGCGGGGGGAACCTACGAGCAGTACTTC.

The CDR3 nucleotides read TGTGCCAGTGGGACAGGGGAGGACGAGCAGTACTTC. Amino acids: CASGTGEDEQYF. The chain carries TRBV5-6 and TRBJ2-7, with 10 bases lining up with TRBD1. This CDR3 comprises 12 residues. The J segment lost 5 bases and the V segment lost 8 bases, leaving 4 bases of the junction unmatched. Germline assignment: CDR1 SGHDT and CDR2 YYEEEE.

This clonotype was picked up many times. This chain uses TRBV28 with TRBJ2-7; 11 positions agree with TRBD2. J lost 6 bases, V lost 8 bases, and 3 bases had no gene match. The CDR3 totals 12 residues. The germline gives CDR1 MDHEN, CDR2 SYDVKM. CDR3 DNA sequence: TGTGCCAGCGGACTAGCGGGTTTCGAGCAGTACTTC. Its translation: CASGLAGFEQYF.

This clonotype has just a few counts. This rearrangement joins TRBV10-3 to TRBJ2-7; 9 bases line up with TRBD2. The CDR3 is 14 amino acids. Germline loops: CDR1 ENHRY, CDR2 SYGVKD. Trimming took 3 bases from V and 2 from J; bases not matched to a gene: 2. The chain's CDR3 is CAISEIAGAYEQYF. CDR3 nucleotides: TGTGCCATCAGTGAAATAGCGGGAGCCTACGAGCAGTACTTC.

This clonotype was seen a few times. This chain joins TRBV6-1 and TRBJ2-7, with a tentative D call TRBD2 (5 bases). Between the trimmed V and J ends, which lost 11 bases and 2 bases, there was a span of 16 bases. The CDR3 is 13 residues long. CDR1 is MNHNS and CDR2 is SASEGT in the germline V gene. As DNA, the CDR3 is TGTGCCGCCGGGGAGTTAGGAACCTACGAGCAGTACTTC. Its protein product is CAAGELGTYEQYF.

This clonotype was counted many times. CDR3 bases: TGTGCCAGCAGCTTAGCGCCCAGCGGATCCGGCAACAATGAGCAGTTCTTC. This gives the protein CASSLAPSGSGNNEQFF. The chain carries TRBV7-2 and TRBJ2-1; D might be TRBD2 (5 bases). The ends were cut back, 0 bases at V and 5 bases at J, with 17 bases in the middle. CDR1 is SGHTA, CDR2 FQGNSA, per germline. The CDR3 runs to 17 residues.

This clonotype was picked up many times. The J gene is TRBJ2-5, the V gene TRBV9; D unresolved. The CDR3 spans 12 residues. Trimming took off 5 bases at V and 4 bases at J, with 9 bases between the two ends. The germline V gene encodes CDR1 SGDLS and CDR2 YYNGEE. The CDR3, as DNA: TGTGCCAGCAGTCCCCTCGGAGAGACCCAGTACTTC. It codes for CASSPLGETQYF. Using reference TRBV9 and TRBJ2-5 for the parts outside the CDR3, the full variable domain is DSGVTQTPKHLITATGQRVTLRCSPRSGDLSVYWYQQSLDQGLQFLIQYYNGEERAKGNILERFSAQQFPDLHSELNLSSLELGDSALYFCASSPLGETQYFGPGTRLLVL.

On this clonotype itself: Sequence at one end of the junction differs from germline and may be a read error. The chain joins TRBV4-3 to TRBJ1-2; D ambiguous. The CDR3 consists of 15 residues. CDR1 and CDR2 from the germline V gene are LGHNA and YSLEER. In DNA, the CDR3 is TGCACCAGCAGCCAAGAGGGTCCCAAGAACTCTGGCTACACCTTC. Translation: CTSSQEGPKNSGYTF.

The V call is TRBV7-8, the J call TRBJ1-1; TRBD1 matches at 8 bases. Germline CDR1 and CDR2: SGHVS and FQNEAQ. The V segment lost 5 bases and the J segment 4 bases; nucleotides outside the gene matches: 9. The CDR3 runs 15 residues. The CDR3: CASSPRQGRSTEAFF. The CDR3, as DNA: TGTGCCAGCAGCCCCAGACAGGGGAGATCCACTGAAGCTTTCTTT. The full variable domain, its missing parts supplied by reference TRBV7-8 and TRBJ1-1, is GAGVSQSPRYKVAKRGQDVALRCDPISGHVSLFWYQQALGQGPEFLTYFQNEAQLDKSGLPSDRFFAERPEGSVSTLKIQRTQQEDSAVYLCASSPRQGRSTEAFFGQGTRLTVV.